This T cell receptor beta chain was captured in a study of CD8+ T cells in alopecia areata (dated by TCRdb to the late 2010s). For the wider study: Skin from C3H/HeJ donors with spontaneous alopecia (roughly 6-13 months old) was grafted onto female C3H/HeJ recipients that were about 6-10 weeks old. The study used high-throughput TCRbeta sequencing to examine T cell clonal expansion in alopecia areata, in both the C3H/HeJ mouse model and human patients. In humans, TCRbeta sequencing was performed on scalp tissue and on sorted CD4+ and CD8+ peripheral blood T cells from healthy controls and from patients with patchy or totalis/universalis alopecia areata. Clonality in the scalp was compared among normal scalp (n=4), patchy alopecia areata scalp (n=8), and alopecia totalis/universalis scalp (n=8). RNA was extracted with the PAXgene miRNA kit for fixed scalp, the miRNeasy kit for PBMCs, and the RNeasy kit for mouse skin. TCRbeta CDR3 regions were amplified by immunoSEQ multiplex PCR with 35 Vbeta forward and 13 Jbeta reverse primers. What the study reported, not specific to this receptor: Unlike mouse skin, where gammadelta T cells dominate, normal human skin contains resident alphabeta T cells that get sequenced too, which complicates analysis of the scalp TCR repertoire. Shared TCR sequences between patients were less evident than in mice, which may be partly attributable to HLA diversity in the patient population. Lesional scalp, especially in alopecia totalis/universalis, showed higher clonality and more expanded CD8+ clones than normal scalp, suggesting antigenic drive.

This clone was recorded a few times. The antigen it recognizes is unknown. This is a murine receptor, so its gene nomenclature and germline sequences are mouse based. Read sequence stops 4 residues before the CDR3 end, and the germline J gene provides the missing end. Trimming takes 5 bases from V and 0 bases from J, and the germline ends sit 9 bases apart. CDR1 is given as LGHNA and CDR2 as YNLKQL, both from the germline V gene (reference sequence). From cysteine to phenylalanine, the CDR3 is 14 amino acids long. The DNA has 30 bases, all within the CDR3, and is read from base 1. Pooled mouse cutaneous lymph node cells were stained for CD4, CD8alpha, NKG2D, NKG2ACE and other markers, then sorted on a BD Influx. Libraries were prepared through the immunoSEQ multiplex PCR assay. For TCR sequencing, RNA was extracted from every sample and reverse transcribed into cDNA to serve as template. First-strand cDNA was synthesized with SuperScript III using a 2:1 mix of oligo-dT and random hexamers. Amplification bias was assessed with a synthetic immune receptor repertoire, and residual bias was removed computationally. Sequencing of the libraries was done on Illumina HiSeq with 60 bp reads that cover the CDR3, reading from J toward V. In the paper's pipeline: Raw reads were preprocessed for error removal, and CDR3 was defined according to IMGT conventions as running from the conserved cysteine to phenylalanine. Clonality was calculated as 1 minus Shannon entropy normalized by log2 of the number of productive unique TCRs. CD4 or CD8 identity of scalp clones was inferred by cross-referencing scalp TCRbeta sequences with sorted blood CD4 and CD8 repertoires. TCRdb stores this immuneACCESS table with in-frame sequences only. Part of the clones is absent; in the studies checked, under half of the shortfall reflects unresolved V genes, and no reason is known for the rest. Clonal size and the V and J genes are those of that table, whereas D and trimming came from the DNA. For this sample, over 5,500 clones appear and none is a singleton. In total, the top ten clones hold roughly 33% of the sample.

The source of this sequence is a C3H/HeJ mouse with alopecia areata. Members of this strain share the MHC haplotype H2-k. The sequenced sample consisted of CD8+ T cells sorted from a lymph node. Here the chain combines TRBV5 and TRBJ2-4, and perhaps TRBD1 as D gene, on 5 matching bases. The sequenced CDR3 bases are TGTGCCAGCAGCAACAGGTTTAGTCAAAAC. Its protein is CASSNRFSQN. The CDR3 in its entirety is CASSNRFSQNTLYF.